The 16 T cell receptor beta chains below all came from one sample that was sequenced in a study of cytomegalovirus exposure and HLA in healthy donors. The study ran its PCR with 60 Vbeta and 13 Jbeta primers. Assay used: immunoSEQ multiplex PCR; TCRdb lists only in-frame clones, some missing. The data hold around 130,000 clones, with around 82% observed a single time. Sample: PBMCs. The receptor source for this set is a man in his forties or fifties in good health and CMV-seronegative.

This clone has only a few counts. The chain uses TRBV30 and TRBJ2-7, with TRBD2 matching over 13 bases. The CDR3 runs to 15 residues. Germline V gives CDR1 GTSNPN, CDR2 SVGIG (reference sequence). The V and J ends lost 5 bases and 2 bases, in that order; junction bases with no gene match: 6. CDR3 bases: TGTGCCTGGGAACTAGCGGGAGGGCCGCCCTACGAGCAGTACTTC. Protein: CAWELAGGPPYEQYF. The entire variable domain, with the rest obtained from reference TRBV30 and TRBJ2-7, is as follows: SQTIHQWPATLVQPVGSPLSLECTVEGTSNPNLYWYRQAAGRGLQLLFYSVGIGQISSEVPQNLSASRPQDRQFILSSKKLLLSDSGFYLCAWELAGGPPYEQYFGPGTRLTVT.

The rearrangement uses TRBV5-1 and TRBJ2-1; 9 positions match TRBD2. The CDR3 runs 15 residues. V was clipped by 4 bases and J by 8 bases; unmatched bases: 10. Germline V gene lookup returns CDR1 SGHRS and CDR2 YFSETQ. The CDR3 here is CASSRGGSGSDEQFF. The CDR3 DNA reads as TGCGCCAGCAGCCGGGGGGGTAGCGGGAGCGATGAGCAGTTCTTC.

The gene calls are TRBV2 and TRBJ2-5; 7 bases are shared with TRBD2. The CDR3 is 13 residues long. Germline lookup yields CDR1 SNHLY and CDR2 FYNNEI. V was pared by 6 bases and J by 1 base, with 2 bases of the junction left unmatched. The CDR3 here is CASRAGPQETQYF. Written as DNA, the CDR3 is TGTGCCAGCAGAGCGGGACCCCAAGAGACCCAGTACTTC.

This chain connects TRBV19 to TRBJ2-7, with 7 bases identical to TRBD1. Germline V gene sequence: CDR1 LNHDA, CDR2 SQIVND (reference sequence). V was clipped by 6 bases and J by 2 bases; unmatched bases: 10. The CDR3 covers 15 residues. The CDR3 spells CASSGRDRETYEQYF. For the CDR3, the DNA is TGTGCCAGTAGCGGTCGGGACAGAGAGACCTACGAGCAGTACTTC. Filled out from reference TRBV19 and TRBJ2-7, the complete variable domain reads DGGITQSPKYLFRKEGQNVTLSCEQNLNHDAMYWYRQDPGQGLRLIYYSQIVNDFQKGDIAEGYSVSREKKESFPLTVTSAQKNPTAFYLCASSGRDRETYEQYFGPGTRLTVT.

DNA for the CDR3: TGTGCCAGTAGTATACAGACAGAGAGCACAGATACGCAGTATTTT. Translating it yields CASSIQTESTDTQYF. The rearrangement joins TRBV19 to TRBJ2-3, with D possibly TRBD1 on 5 matching bases. Germline values: CDR1 LNHDA, CDR2 SQIVND (reference sequence). The CDR3 is 15 amino acids. The V gene lost 2 bases and the J gene lost 0 bases, with 9 bases spanning the gap.

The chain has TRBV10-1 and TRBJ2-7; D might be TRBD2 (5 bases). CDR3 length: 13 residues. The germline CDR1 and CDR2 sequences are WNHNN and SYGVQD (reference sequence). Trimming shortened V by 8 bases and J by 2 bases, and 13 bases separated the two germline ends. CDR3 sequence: CASQAEPTYEQYF. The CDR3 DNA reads TGCGCCAGCCAAGCGGAGCCCACCTACGAGCAGTACTTC.

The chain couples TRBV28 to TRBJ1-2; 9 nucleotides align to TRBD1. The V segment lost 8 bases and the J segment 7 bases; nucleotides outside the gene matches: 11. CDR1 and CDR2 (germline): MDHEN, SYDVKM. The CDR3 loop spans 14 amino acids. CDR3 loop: CASHQGQGVGGYTF. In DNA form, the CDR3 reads TGTGCCAGCCACCAGGGACAGGGAGTGGGTGGCTACACCTTC.

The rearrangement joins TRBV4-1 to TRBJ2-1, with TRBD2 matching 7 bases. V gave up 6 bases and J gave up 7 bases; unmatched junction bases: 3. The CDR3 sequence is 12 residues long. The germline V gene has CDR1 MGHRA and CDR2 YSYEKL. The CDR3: CASSGEGNEQFF. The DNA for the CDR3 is TGCGCCAGCAGTGGGGAGGGGAATGAGCAGTTCTTC.

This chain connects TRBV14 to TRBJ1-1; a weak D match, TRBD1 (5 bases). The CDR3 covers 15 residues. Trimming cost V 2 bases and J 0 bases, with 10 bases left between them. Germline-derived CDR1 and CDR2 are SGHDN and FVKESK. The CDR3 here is CASSQTTELNTEAFF. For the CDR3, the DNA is TGTGCCAGCAGCCAAACGACAGAGCTGAACACTGAAGCTTTCTTT.

The CDR3 sequence: CASSYGYRESTTDTQYF. The DNA of the CDR3 is TGTGCCAGCAGCTACGGATACCGGGAGAGTACAACAGATACGCAGTATTTT. The V and J genes are TRBV7-9 and TRBJ2-3; tentatively, D is TRBD2 (6 bases). Trimming cost V 4 bases and J 3 bases, with 20 bases left between them. CDR3 length equals 17 residues. The germline gives CDR1 SEHNR, CDR2 FQNEAQ (reference sequence). Complete variable domain (other parts from reference TRBV7-9 and TRBJ2-3): DTGVSQNPRHKITKRGQNVTFRCDPISEHNRLYWYRQTLGQGPEFLTYFQNEAQLEKSRLLSDRFSAERPKGSFSTLEIQRTEQGDSAMYLCASSYGYRESTTDTQYFGPGTRLTVL.

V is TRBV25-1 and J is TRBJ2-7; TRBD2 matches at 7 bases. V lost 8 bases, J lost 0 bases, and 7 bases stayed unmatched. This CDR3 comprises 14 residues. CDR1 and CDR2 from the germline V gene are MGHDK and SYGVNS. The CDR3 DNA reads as TGTGCCAGCCAACCAGCGGGGAGCTCCTACGAGCAGTACTTC. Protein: CASQPAGSSYEQYF.

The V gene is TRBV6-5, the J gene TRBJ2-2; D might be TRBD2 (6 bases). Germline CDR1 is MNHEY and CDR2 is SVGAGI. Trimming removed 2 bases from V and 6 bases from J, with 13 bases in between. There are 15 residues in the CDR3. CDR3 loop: CASSYGGTPAGELFF. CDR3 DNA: TGTGCCAGCAGTTACGGGGGGACCCCAGCCGGGGAGCTGTTTTTT.

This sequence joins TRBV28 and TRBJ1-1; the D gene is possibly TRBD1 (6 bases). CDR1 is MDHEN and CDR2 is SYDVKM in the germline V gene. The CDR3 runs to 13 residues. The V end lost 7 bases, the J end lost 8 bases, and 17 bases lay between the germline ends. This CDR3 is CASILGGGREAFF. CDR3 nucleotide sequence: TGTGCCAGCATCCTGGGCGGGGGGCGAGAAGCTTTCTTT. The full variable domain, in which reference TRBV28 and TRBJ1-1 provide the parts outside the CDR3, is DVKVTQSSRYLVKRTGEKVFLECVQDMDHENMFWYRQDPGLGLRLIYFSYDVKMKEKGDIPEGYSVSREKKERFSLILESASTNQTSMYLCASILGGGREAFFGQGTRLTVV.

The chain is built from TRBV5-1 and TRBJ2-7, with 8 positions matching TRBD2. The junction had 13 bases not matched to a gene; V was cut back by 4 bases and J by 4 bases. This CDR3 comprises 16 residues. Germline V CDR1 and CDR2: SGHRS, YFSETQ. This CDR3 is CASSRTASGGEYEQYF. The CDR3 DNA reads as TGCGCCAGCAGCCGAACTGCCAGCGGGGGCGAATACGAGCAGTACTTC.

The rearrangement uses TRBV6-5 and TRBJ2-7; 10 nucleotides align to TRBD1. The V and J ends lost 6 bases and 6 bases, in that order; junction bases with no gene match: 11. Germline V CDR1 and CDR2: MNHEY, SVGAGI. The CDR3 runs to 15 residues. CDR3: CASSRGGTGAREQYF. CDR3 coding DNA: TGTGCCAGCAGCCGTGGAGGGACAGGGGCTCGCGAGCAGTACTTC.

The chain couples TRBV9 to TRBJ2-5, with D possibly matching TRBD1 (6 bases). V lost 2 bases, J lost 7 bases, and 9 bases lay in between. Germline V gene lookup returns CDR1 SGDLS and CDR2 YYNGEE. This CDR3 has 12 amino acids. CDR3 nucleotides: TGTGCCAGCAGCGTTGGCAGGGGGACCCAGTACTTC. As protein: CASSVGRGTQYF.